This T cell receptor (beta chain) emerged from a study of T cell changes during pregnancy in multiple sclerosis. This table comes from immunoSEQ multiplex PCR, and its TCRdb copy is limited to in-frame clones, with some not included. This table holds roughly 45,000 clones, approximately 91% found once. Germline V gene lookup returns CDR1 LNHDA and CDR2 SQIVND (reference sequence). The CDR3 length is 13 residues. Trimming pared 8 bases from V and 4 bases from J, leaving 14 bases between. This receptor was taken from a female donor with multiple sclerosis, enrolled in a pregnancy study. The rearrangement joins TRBV19 to TRBJ1-2; D may be TRBD1 (5 bases). Sequencing used CD8+ T cells from peripheral blood mononuclear cells, obtained after pregnancy. DNA for the CDR3: TGTGCCAGTGGGGCCCGGCAGGCCTATGGCTACACCTTC. This gives the protein CASGARQAYGYTF.